The rows below give T cell receptor beta chains drawn from one sample of a study of technical replicates of blood from a handful of donors. The method was immunoSEQ multiplex PCR; TCRdb's version includes in-frame clones alone and lacks a portion of them. The repertoire holds roughly 81,000 clones, with around 85% as singletons. What was sequenced was PBMCs. The receptors stem from a human donor in good health. Some clones in this sample may be carry-over from other donors' samples. Each CDR3 is given with its conserved first and last residue. A D gene is named only where the DNA matches it firmly. Clone size is shown for a subset of rows, as once, few, many or a class of expanded clone.

size: few; J: TRBJ1-4; D: -; V: TRBV19; CDR3: CASIRGSHGKLFF; DNA: TGTGCCAGTATTCGGGGGAGTCATGGAAAACTGTTTTTT
size: -; J: TRBJ2-7; D: TRBD1; V: TRBV20-1; CDR3: CSARDRDEQYF; DNA: TGCAGTGCCAGGGACAGGGACGAGCAGTACTTC
size: -; J: TRBJ1-1; D: -; V: TRBV7-9; CDR3: CASSLDPGTEAFF; DNA: TGTGCCAGCAGCTTAGATCCCGGTACTGAAGCTTTCTTT
size: -; J: TRBJ1-2; D: TRBD1; V: TRBV9; CDR3: CASRPRGTAYGYTF; DNA: TGTGCCAGCAGACCAAGAGGGACAGCCTATGGCTACACCTTC
size: -; J: TRBJ2-5; D: -; V: TRBV4-2; CDR3: CASSQGERGGRETQYF; DNA: TGTGCCAGCAGCCAAGGGGAGCGAGGAGGGCGTGAGACCCAGTACTTC
size: -; J: TRBJ1-2; D: -; V: TRBV30; CDR3: CAWSAGGRSSGYTF; DNA: TGTGCCTGGAGTGCAGGAGGGAGATCAAGTGGCTACACCTTC
size: -; J: TRBJ1-1; D: -; V: TRBV7-9; CDR3: CASSLESGTEAFF; DNA: TGTGCCAGCAGCCTAGAATCGGGGACTGAAGCTTTCTTT
size: -; J: TRBJ1-1; D: -; V: TRBV6-6; CDR3: CASSYIIEAFF; DNA: TGTGCCAGCAGTTACATAATTGAAGCTTTCTTT
size: few; J: TRBJ1-5; D: -; V: TRBV18; CDR3: CASSQGFDQPQHF; DNA: TGTGCCAGCTCACAGGGGTTTGATCAGCCCCAGCATTTT
size: -; J: TRBJ2-7; D: -; V: TRBV19; CDR3: CASSIQNRYEQYF; DNA: TGTGCCAGTAGTATTCAGAATCGCTACGAGCAGTACTTC
size: -; J: TRBJ2-5; D: TRBD2; V: TRBV7-8; CDR3: CASSLDRRGGRETQYF; DNA: TGTGCCAGCAGCTTAGATAGGCGGGGGGGCCGTGAGACCCAGTACTTC
size: -; J: TRBJ1-1; D: -; V: TRBV7-2; CDR3: CASSLGGRSTEAFF; DNA: TGTGCCAGCAGCCTGGGGGGACGGTCAACCGAAGCTTTCTTT
size: -; J: TRBJ1-2; D: -; V: TRBV7-7; CDR3: CASSPAPNYGYTF; DNA: TGTGCCAGCAGCCCTGCGCCTAACTATGGCTACACCTTC
size: -; J: TRBJ2-3; D: -; V: TRBV5-1; CDR3: CASSLGYRAPQYF; DNA: TGCGCCAGCAGCTTGGGTTACAGAGCCCCGCAGTATTTT
size: -; J: TRBJ2-1; D: TRBD1; V: TRBV27; CDR3: CASSWTGWDNEQFF; DNA: TGTGCCAGCAGTTGGACAGGGTGGGACAATGAGCAGTTCTTC
size: -; J: TRBJ1-4; D: -; V: TRBV19; CDR3: CASSPQTGATNEKLFF; DNA: TGTGCCAGTAGTCCGCAGACAGGCGCAACTAATGAAAAACTGTTTTTT
size: -; J: TRBJ2-5; D: TRBD2; V: TRBV7-9; CDR3: CASSLVAGGQETQYF; DNA: TGTGCCAGCAGCTTAGTAGCGGGGGGACAAGAGACCCAGTACTTC
size: -; J: TRBJ2-6; D: -; V: TRBV29-1; CDR3: CSVRGAGGANVLTF; DNA: TGCAGCGTTCGGGGGGCGGGAGGGGCCAACGTCCTGACTTTC
size: -; J: TRBJ1-1; D: -; V: TRBV18; CDR3: CASSPGGEAFF; DNA: TGTGCCAGCTCACCAGGAGGGGAAGCTTTCTTT
size: once; J: TRBJ2-3; D: TRBD2; V: TRBV9; CDR3: CASSPSGASTDTQYF; DNA: TGTGCCAGCAGCCCAAGCGGGGCTAGCACAGATACGCAGTATTTT
size: -; J: TRBJ1-2; D: -; V: TRBV4-1; CDR3: CASSQDLPGANYGYTF; DNA: TGCGCCAGCAGCCAAGATCTCCCAGGGGCCAACTATGGCTACACCTTC
size: -; J: TRBJ2-7; D: TRBD1; V: TRBV5-1; CDR3: CASSSGQGSYEQYF; DNA: TGCGCCAGCAGCTCGGGACAGGGTTCCTACGAGCAGTACTTC
size: -; J: TRBJ1-2; D: -; V: TRBV7-3; CDR3: CASSLLPHSNGYTF; DNA: TGTGCCAGCAGCCTCCTTCCCCACAGTAATGGCTACACCTTC
size: -; J: TRBJ1-4; D: TRBD1; V: TRBV6-6; CDR3: CASSYGDSLNEKLFF; DNA: TGTGCCAGCAGTTACGGGGACAGTCTTAATGAAAAACTGTTTTTT
size: -; J: TRBJ2-5; D: -; V: TRBV29-1; CDR3: CSVLEHGERGETQYF; DNA: TGCAGCGTGCTGGAGCACGGGGAGCGCGGGGAGACCCAGTACTTC
size: -; J: TRBJ2-7; D: TRBD1; V: TRBV5-5; CDR3: CASSPGTGAYEQYF; DNA: TGTGCCAGCAGCCCGGGGACAGGCGCCTACGAGCAGTACTTC
size: -; J: TRBJ1-2; D: -; V: TRBV6-1; CDR3: CASRPTELRGYTF; DNA: TGTGCCAGCAGACCGACAGAGCTTAGGGGCTACACCTTC
size: -; J: TRBJ2-5; D: TRBD1; V: TRBV5-1; CDR3: CASSPRKTGGKAETQYF; DNA: TGCGCCAGCAGCCCTCGGAAGACAGGGGGCAAGGCAGAGACCCAGTACTTC
size: -; J: TRBJ2-3; D: TRBD2; V: TRBV18; CDR3: CASSRTSGASDTQYF; DNA: TGTGCCAGCTCACGGACTAGCGGGGCATCAGATACGCAGTATTTT
size: -; J: TRBJ1-1; D: -; V: TRBV2; CDR3: CASRTDGRAPEAFF; DNA: TGTGCCAGCAGGACCGACGGGAGGGCCCCTGAAGCTTTCTTT
size: -; J: TRBJ2-5; D: TRBD2; V: TRBV5-1; CDR3: CASSFPSGGLNRQETQYF; DNA: TGCGCCAGCAGCTTTCCCAGCGGGGGGCTCAATAGACAAGAGACCCAGTACTTC
size: once; J: TRBJ1-6; D: -; V: TRBV6-5; CDR3: CASSYTPRNRVSPLHF; DNA: TGTGCCAGCAGTTACACACCCAGAAATCGGGTTTCACCCCTCCACTTT
size: -; J: TRBJ2-7; D: -; V: TRBV10-3; CDR3: CAISVGLGSSYEQYF; DNA: TGTGCCATCAGTGTAGGGTTGGGGAGCTCCTACGAGCAGTACTTC
size: -; J: TRBJ2-3; D: -; V: TRBV4-1; CDR3: CASSQARTVSVTQYF; DNA: TGCGCCAGCAGCCAAGCCCGGACTGTATCTGTTACGCAGTATTTT
size: -; J: TRBJ1-1; D: -; V: TRBV6-5; CDR3: CASSSRVSEAFF; DNA: TGTGCCAGCAGTAGCAGGGTATCTGAAGCTTTCTTT